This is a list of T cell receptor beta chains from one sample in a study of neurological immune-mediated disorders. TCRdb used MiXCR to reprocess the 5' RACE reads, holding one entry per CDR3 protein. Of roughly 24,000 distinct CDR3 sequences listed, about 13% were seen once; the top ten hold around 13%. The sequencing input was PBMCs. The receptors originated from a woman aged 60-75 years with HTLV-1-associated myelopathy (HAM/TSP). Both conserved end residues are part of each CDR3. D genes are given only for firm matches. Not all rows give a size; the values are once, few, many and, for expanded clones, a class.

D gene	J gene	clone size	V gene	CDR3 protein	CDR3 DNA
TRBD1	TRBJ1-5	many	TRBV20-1	CSADRGGNQPQHF	TGCAGCGCCGACAGGGGCGGCAATCAGCCCCAGCATTTT
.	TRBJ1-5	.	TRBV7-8	CASSLADSFGGPQHF	TGTGCCAGCAGCTTAGCGGACAGTTTTGGTGGGCCCCAGCATTTT
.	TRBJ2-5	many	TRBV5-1	CASSPGGQETQYF	TGCGCCAGCAGTCCTGGGGGCCAAGAGACCCAGTACTTC
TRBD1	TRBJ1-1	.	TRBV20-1	CSARDPQGAVTEAFF	TGCAGTGCTAGAGATCCCCAGGGGGCAGTCACTGAAGCTTTCTTT
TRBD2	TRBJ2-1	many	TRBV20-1	CSARGLAAYNEQFF	TGCAGTGCTAGAGGACTAGCGGCCTACAATGAGCAGTTCTTC
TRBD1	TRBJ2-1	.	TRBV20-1	CSVPGQGGGEQFF	TGCAGTGTTCCGGGACAGGGAGGAGGTGAGCAGTTCTTC
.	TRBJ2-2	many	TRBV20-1	CSARGTPSGELFF	TGCAGTGCTAGAGGGACACCGTCCGGGGAGCTGTTTTTT
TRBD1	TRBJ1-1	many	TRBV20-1	CSAHMTGGGYNTEAFF	TGCAGTGCCCACATGACAGGGGGGGGCTATAACACTGAAGCTTTCTTT
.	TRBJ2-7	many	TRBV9	CASSAPGHSYEQYF	TGTGCCAGCAGCGCACCGGGACACTCCTACGAGCAGTACTTC
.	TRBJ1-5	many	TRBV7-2	CASSLGGDGNQPQHF	TGTGCCAGCAGCTTAGGCGGGGATGGCAATCAGCCCCAGCATTTT
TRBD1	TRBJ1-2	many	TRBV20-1	CSAEAGQGDWNGYTF	TGCAGTGCTGAAGCGGGACAGGGTGATTGGAATGGCTACACCTTC
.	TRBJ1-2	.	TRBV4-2	CASSQQRGAGSSYTF	TGTGCCAGCAGCCAACAAAGGGGAGCGGGAAGCAGCTACACCTTC
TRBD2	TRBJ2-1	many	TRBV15	CATSRDTTSGYNEQFF	TGTGCCACCAGCAGAGATACGACTAGCGGGTACAATGAGCAGTTCTTC
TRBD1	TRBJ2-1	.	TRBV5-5	CASSWGQGSYNEQFF	TGTGCCAGCAGCTGGGGACAGGGCTCCTACAATGAGCAGTTCTTC
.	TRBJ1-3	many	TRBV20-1	CSARVGGNGNTIYF	TGCAGTGCTAGAGTTGGGGGGAACGGAAACACCATATATTTT
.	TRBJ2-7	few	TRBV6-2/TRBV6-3	CASRYRLSGSYEQYF	TGTGCCAGCAGATACAGATTGTCCGGGTCCTACGAGCAGTACTTC
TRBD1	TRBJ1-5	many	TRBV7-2	CASSSQGALGNQPQHF	TGTGCCAGCAGCTCACAGGGGGCGTTGGGAAATCAGCCCCAGCATTTT
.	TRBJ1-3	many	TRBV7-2	CASSLDFFSSGNTIYF	TGTGCCAGCAGCTTAGACTTCTTCTCCTCTGGAAACACCATATATTTT
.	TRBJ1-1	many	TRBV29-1	CSASQGSNTEAFF	TGCAGCGCATCACAGGGCTCGAACACTGAAGCTTTCTTT
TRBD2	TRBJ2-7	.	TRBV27	CASSPGLAGAHEQYF	TGTGCCAGCAGTCCGGGACTAGCGGGGGCCCACGAGCAGTACTTC
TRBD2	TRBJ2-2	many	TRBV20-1	CSARAVAGAAGELFF	TGCAGTGCTAGGGCCGTAGCGGGAGCGGCCGGGGAGCTGTTTTTT
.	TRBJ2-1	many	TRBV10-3	CAIKKPSDREQFF	TGTGCCATCAAAAAGCCTAGCGACCGCGAGCAGTTCTTC
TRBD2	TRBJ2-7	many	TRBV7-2	CASRVGGGSYEQYF	TGTGCCAGCAGGGTTGGGGGGGGCTCCTACGAGCAGTACTTC
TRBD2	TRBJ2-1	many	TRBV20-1	CSASDSFLLAAGVIPETYNEQFF	TGCAGTGCATCAGACAGTTTTTTACTAGCGGCGGGAGTGATCCCTGAAACTTACAATGAGCAGTTCTTC
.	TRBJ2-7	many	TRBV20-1	CSAEKGEPKDEQYF	TGCAGTGCCGAAAAGGGGGAGCCGAAGGACGAGCAGTACTTC
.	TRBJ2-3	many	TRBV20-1	CSARVVITDTQYF	TGCAGTGCTAGAGTTGTGATTACAGATACGCAGTATTTT
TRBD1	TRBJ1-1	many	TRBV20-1	CSARGGQTIEFNEAFF	TGCAGTGCTAGAGGGGGACAGACTATTGAATTTAACGAAGCTTTCTTT
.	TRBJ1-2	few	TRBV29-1	CSVEELSFSGADYTF	TGCAGCGTTGAAGAACTTTCCTTCTCTGGGGCGGACTACACCTTC
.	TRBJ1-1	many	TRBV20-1	CSASGQPWATEAFF	TGCAGTGCCTCCGGCCAGCCGTGGGCCACTGAAGCTTTCTTT
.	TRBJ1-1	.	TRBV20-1	CSARNPDSGVNTKAFF	TGCAGTGCAAGGAATCCAGACTCAGGGGTGAACACTAAAGCTTTCTTT
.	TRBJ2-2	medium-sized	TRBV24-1	CATSDLLDTGELFF	TGTGCCACCAGTGATTTGTTGGACACCGGGGAGCTGTTTTTT
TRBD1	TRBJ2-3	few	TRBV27	CASSSPPGQGAGGTDTQYF	TGTGCCAGCAGTTCACCCCCGGGACAGGGGGCGGGGGGAACAGATACGCAGTATTTT
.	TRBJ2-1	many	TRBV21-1	CASSKSRLGRGNEQFF	TGTGCCAGCAGCAAATCTCGGCTAGGGAGGGGCAATGAGCAGTTCTTC
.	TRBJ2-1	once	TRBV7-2	CASSFYICSARTVYNEQFF	.
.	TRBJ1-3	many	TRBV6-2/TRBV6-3	CASIMAGRWISGNTIYF	TGTGCCAGCATAATGGCGGGACGCTGGATCTCTGGAAACACCATATATTTT
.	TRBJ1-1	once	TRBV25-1	CASRVREEALF	TGTGCCAGCAGGGTACGGGAAGAAGCTTTATTT
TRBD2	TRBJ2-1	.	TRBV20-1	CSATGLAGGGEQFF	TGCAGTGCCACGGGACTAGCGGGAGGTGGTGAGCAGTTCTTC
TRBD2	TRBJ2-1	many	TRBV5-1	CASSAGGASSYNEQFF	TGCGCCAGCAGCGCCGGGGGGGCAAGCTCCTACAATGAGCAGTTCTTC
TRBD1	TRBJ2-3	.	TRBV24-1	CATSDEGARTDTQYF	TGTGCCACCAGTGATGAGGGGGCGCGGACAGATACGCAGTATTTT
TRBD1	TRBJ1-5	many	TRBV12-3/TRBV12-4	CASSRVGTGGAGQPQHF	TGTGCCAGCAGTCGAGTGGGGACAGGGGGCGCGGGTCAGCCCCAGCATTTT
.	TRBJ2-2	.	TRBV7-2	CASRPRTSNTGELFF	TGTGCCAGTAGACCGAGGACATCGAACACCGGGGAGCTGTTTTTT
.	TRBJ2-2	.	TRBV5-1	CASSLDGGSHGELFF	TGCGCCAGCAGCTTGGATGGGGGGTCCCACGGGGAGCTGTTTTTT
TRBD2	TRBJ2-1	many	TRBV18	CASSPPLAGFDNEQFF	TGTGCCAGCTCACCACCCCTAGCGGGTTTCGACAATGAGCAGTTCTTC
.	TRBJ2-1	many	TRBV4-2	CASSQKESYNEQFF	TGTGCCAGCAGCCAAAAAGAGTCCTACAATGAGCAGTTCTTC
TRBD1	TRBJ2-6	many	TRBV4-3	CASSQPQGAYGANVLTF	TGCGCCAGCAGCCAACCACAGGGGGCGTATGGGGCCAACGTCCTGACTTTC
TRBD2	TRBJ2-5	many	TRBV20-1	CSAWGGQETQYF	TGCAGTGCTTGGGGGGGCCAAGAGACCCAGTACTTC